This note documents a single TCR beta chain sequence. Antigen unknown. The data are from a study of human thymus T cells. CDR1 is MNHNS, CDR2 SASEGT, per germline. With V trimmed by 0 bases and J by 3 bases, 4 bases remained unmatched. This CDR3 contains 16 residues. The repertoire was sequenced with immunoSEQ multiplex PCR; TCRdb's copy has only in-frame clones and lacks some. The sample yields 100,000 to 150,000 clones, around 96% seen once. Resections obtained during corrective heart surgery supplied the thymus tissue. Corrective surgery for congenital heart defects was being performed on the healthy Finnish infants who were the donors. Study-level results: In unrelated individuals, thymic repertoires overlapped highly, according to related research. Among thymic and blood repertoires, usage of V and J genes appeared biased.

This clonotype was sampled from a boy less than two years old with a congenital heart defect but otherwise immunologically healthy. V is TRBV6-1 and J is TRBJ2-1; 8 bases align to TRBD1. Specimen: thymus tissue. The CDR3 protein is CASSEAQGAYYNEQFF. CDR3 DNA: TGTGCCAGCAGTGAAGCTCAGGGGGCCTACTACAATGAGCAGTTCTTC.